Sequencing of this T cell receptor (beta chain) was carried out in a study of cytomegalovirus exposure and HLA in healthy donors (dated by TCRdb to about 2017). About the study as a whole: A later analysis indicated that the 110 or so validation repertoires were generated on the platform also employed for the 700 or so repertoires of the first cohort. The aim of the study was to test whether cataloging public T cell receptors could identify signatures of past pathogen exposure. To predict cytomegalovirus infection status, the study brought together high-throughput TCR immunosequencing, statistical association of individual TCRs with disease status, and machine learning. Along with the approximately 650-subject first cohort, a separate validation cohort of over a hundred different subjects was used.

CDR1 and CDR2, looked up from the germline V gene, are SGHRS and YFSETQ. The CDR3 runs 16 residues from the cysteine to the phenylalanine. Here the CDR3 DNA is all that survives: 48 bases in frame from base 1. A distance of 13 bases separates the germline ends of V and J, which lose 4 bases and 2 bases respectively. Of note for this clone: No antigen is known for it. Base qualities are missing; no much larger clone stands one base away.

Results and caveats for the whole study, not just this receptor: A later analysis lacked HLA typing for the validation cohort, so it scored co-occurrence in that cohort across all 110 or so repertoires. In both the original and validation cohorts, the classifier was reported to diagnose cytomegalovirus status with high specificity and sensitivity. In the study, 164 TCR beta chains were listed as associated with cytomegalovirus. The authors suggested that the approach could potentially be generalized to other disease states and immunological phenotypes. Subsequent analysis determined that TCRs grouped into clusters in the first cohort also showed a tendency toward co-occurrence across the roughly 110 validation repertoires, and approximately 93% of cluster scores exceeded 0. In vitro tests confirmed that a few of the cytomegalovirus-associated TCR beta chains recognize cytomegalovirus antigens. Across donors, most TCR sequences were observed very rarely, whereas some public TCRs were present in many individuals.

The donors were included in the validation cohort of 120 subjects, a group kept apart from the approximately 670-subject first cohort. Libraries were constructed by the immunoSEQ multiplex PCR assay. Per the original workflow: A statistical classification framework was developed to diagnose cytomegalovirus status using the catalog of TCR beta chain sequences. TCRdb took over this immuneACCESS table, retaining in-frame rearrangements with V and J assigned. Such tables are incomplete; in checked studies, under half of the missing clones stem from an unresolved V gene, and the remainder is unexplained. V and J calls and clone size are those listed in that table; D and trimming were worked out from the DNA. The sample profile shows 300,000 to 400,000 clones; approximately 88% of them were found once. The ten largest make up roughly 0.96% of the sample.

The clonotype was recovered from a man aged 25 to 45 in good health and CMV-seronegative. The rearrangement joined TRBV5-1 to TRBJ2-6; no D gene call is confident. The sample comprised PBMCs. This receptor has the CDR3 CASSLDLFAGANVLTF. The DNA sequence is given as TGCGCCAGCAGCCTAGATTTATTTGCTGGGGCCAACGTCCTGACTTTC.